This T cell receptor (beta chain) was observed in a study of T cells in women clearing cervical HPV infection. Study-level background: Controls' single incident HPV16 infection cleared within 12 months without precancer. With HLA typing for only a few women, HLA confounding remains possible.

TCRdb's table, derived via immunoSEQ multiplex PCR, lists solely in-frame clones and lacks some. The sample's table shows 44,000 or so clones. This clonotype was obtained from a woman between 18 and 69 years old with a cervical HPV16 infection that either progressed to CIN3+ or cleared (not recorded which). The sequenced sample consisted of blood buffy coat.

The CDR3 DNA, read in part, is TGTGCCAGCAGTTCCCGGGACAGGGTTGACAATGAG. Protein: CASSSRDRVDNE. The whole CDR3 sequence is CASSSRDRVDNEQFF. The V gene is TRBV28, the J gene TRBJ2-1, with TRBD1 identical over 9 bases. The read gets to within 3 residues of the CDR3 end, and the germline J gene fills in the rest. CDR1 is MDHEN and CDR2 is SYDVKM in the germline V gene. Unmatched junction bases numbered 6, after V lost 4 bases and J lost 5 bases. The CDR3 runs to 15 residues.